Listed here are 19 T cell receptor beta chains from one sample, sequenced in a study of CD8 T cells in ankylosing spondylitis. These TCRs' antigens remain unknown. TCRdb itself ran the 5' RACE reads through MiXCR, one entry per CDR3 protein. The data show 700,000 to 1,000,000 distinct CDR3 sequences, roughly 10% seen once. General study results and limits: Seemingly distinctive of ankylosing spondylitis blood was a TCR beta motif formed by eight highly homologous variants.

Sequences were obtained from blood, either unsorted or a sorted T cell fraction (not recorded which). The source of these receptors is a male donor with ankylosing spondylitis.

The chain has TRBV15 and TRBJ1-2; TRBD1 might be the D (5 bases). There are 14 residues in the CDR3. Germline V CDR1 and CDR2: LNHNV, YYDKDF (reference sequence). Between the trimmed V and J ends, which lost 0 bases and 6 bases, there was a span of 11 bases. This CDR3 is CATSRDDRFDGYTF. The CDR3, as DNA: TGTGCCACCAGCAGAGACGACAGATTCGATGGCTACACCTTC. Using reference TRBV15 and TRBJ1-2 for the parts outside the CDR3, the full variable domain is DAMVIQNPRYQVTQFGKPVTLSCSQTLNHNVMYWYQQKSSQAPKLLFHYYDKDFNNEADTPDNFQSRRPNTSFCFLDIRSPGLGDTAMYLCATSRDDRFDGYTFGSGTRLTVV.

V and J are TRBV12-3 or TRBV12-4 and TRBJ2-7; a weak D match, TRBD2 (5 bases). Trimming removed 6 bases at V and 0 bases at J, with 15 bases between. This CDR3 is 15 amino acids long. CDR3: CASSSQRDLSYEQYF. The DNA of the CDR3 is TGTGCCAGCAGCTCTCAACGGGATCTCTCCTACGAGCAGTACTTC.

The CDR3 nucleotides are TGCGCCAGCAGCTTGGATACAGGGTCTGGAGAGCAGTACTTC. It yields the protein CASSLDTGSGEQYF. The chain is built from TRBV5-1 and TRBJ2-7; the D gene is possibly TRBD1 (6 bases). This CDR3 comprises 14 residues. V lost 0 bases and J 7 bases, leaving 14 bases between the germline ends. Germline V CDR1 and CDR2: SGHRS, YFSETQ.

This clonotype was seen many times. The rearrangement uses TRBV12-3 or TRBV12-4 and TRBJ2-1; D assignment may be TRBD1 or TRBD2 (5 bases each). The CDR3 loop spans 13 amino acids. Trimming removed 6 bases from V and 9 bases from J, with 15 bases in between. The CDR3 DNA sequence: TGTGCCAGCAGGTGGTTCTCGAGGGGTGAGCAGTTCTTC. Protein sequence: CASRWFSRGEQFF.

The chain employs TRBV29-1 and TRBJ2-7; TRBD2 agrees at 13 bases. This CDR3 contains 14 residues. V was pared by 6 bases and J by 2 bases, with 4 bases of the junction left unmatched. The germline V gene encodes CDR1 SQVTM and CDR2 ANQGSEA. CDR3 nucleotides: TGCAGCGTAGTACTAGCGGGGGGGCCCTACGAGCAGTACTTC. Translating gives CSVVLAGGPYEQYF.

This clonotype was observed a few times. The rearrangement uses TRBV27 and TRBJ2-2; D gene unclear. The CDR3 runs 15 residues. Germline values: CDR1 MNHEY, CDR2 SMNVEV (reference sequence). Trimming stripped 3 bases from V and 0 bases from J, with 8 bases between. In nucleotides, the CDR3 is TGTGCCAGCAGTTTCGACTTAGCGAACACCGGGGAGCTGTTTTTT. Protein product: CASSFDLANTGELFF.

At least ten counts were recorded for this clonotype. V is TRBV20-1 and J is TRBJ1-1; unclear D gene. This CDR3 spans 12 amino acids. The V end was cut by 3 bases, the J end by 1 base, with 6 bases between. CDR1 and CDR2 from the germline V gene are DFQATT and SNEGSKA (reference sequence). CDR3 protein: CSASPRNTEAFF. The CDR3 DNA is TGCAGTGCTAGTCCCAGGAACACTGAAGCTTTCTTT.

This clonotype has a handful of counts. This sequence joins TRBV6-2 or TRBV6-3 and TRBJ1-1; D ambiguous. V was pared by 2 bases and J by 3 bases, with 13 bases between. Germline V gene lookup returns CDR1 MNHEY and CDR2 SVGEGT. The CDR3 runs to 15 residues. The DNA for the CDR3 is TGTGCCAGCAGTTACGGACCTTGGGGTTACACTGAAGCTTTCTTT. This sequence encodes CASSYGPWGYTEAFF.

This chain connects TRBV4-2 to TRBJ1-6, with D perhaps TRBD1 (6 bases). V was cut by 4 bases and J by 14 bases, with 18 bases left in between. Germline V gene data show CDR1 as LGHNA and CDR2 as YNFKEQ. The CDR3 covers 14 residues. This CDR3 is CASSLPGGRISLHF. The DNA of the CDR3 is TGTGCCAGCAGCCTTCCCGGGGGGCGGATCTCCCTCCACTTT.

The V call is TRBV28, the J call TRBJ2-6; D might be TRBD1 or TRBD2, each matching 5 bases. The CDR3 runs to 16 residues. Trimming pared 5 bases from V and 2 bases from J, leaving 13 bases between. Germline CDR1 and CDR2: MDHEN and SYDVKM. This CDR3 is CASSRPGGPGANVLTF. The CDR3 region has the DNA TGTGCCAGCAGTCGTCCTGGGGGACCTGGGGCCAACGTCCTGACTTTC.

This clonotype was counted a few times. V is TRBV7-2 and J is TRBJ1-4; no clear D. Germline CDR1 is SGHTA and CDR2 is FQGNSA. The CDR3 loop spans 13 amino acids. Trimming left V 4 bases short and J 7 bases short, with 10 bases between. In nucleotides, the CDR3 is TGTGCCAGCAGCTCGCTACAAGGTGAAAAACTGTTTTTT. Amino acid sequence: CASSSLQGEKLFF.

This clonotype was observed a few times. The V gene is TRBV5-4, the J gene TRBJ2-1; TRBD1 matches at 8 bases. The germline gives CDR1 SGHNT, CDR2 YYREEE (reference sequence). V was clipped by 0 bases and J by 7 bases; unmatched bases: 6. The CDR3 length is 15 residues. CDR3 sequence: CASSLVQGAGNEQFF. CDR3 nucleotide sequence: TGTGCCAGCAGCTTGGTGCAGGGGGCGGGGAATGAGCAGTTCTTC. Full variable domain (remainder filled in from reference TRBV5-4 and TRBJ2-1): ETGVTQSPTHLIKTRGQQVTLRCSSQSGHNTVSWYQQALGQGPQFIFQYYREEENGRGNFPPRFSGLQFPNYSSELNVNALELDDSALYLCASSLVQGAGNEQFFGPGTRLTVL.

In the case of this clonotype: A much larger clone is a single base away; this may be a read error. The chain joins TRBV25-1 to TRBJ1-6, with D tentatively TRBD1 (5 bases). This CDR3 spans 16 amino acids. V was cut by 1 base and J by 10 bases, with 17 bases left in between. From germline, CDR1 is MGHDK and CDR2 SYGVNS. DNA of the CDR3: TGTGCCAGCAGTGAATCCAAGTCAGGGCGCGGCTCACCCCTCCACTTT. Translating gives CASSESKSGRGSPLHF.

The chain couples TRBV29-1 to TRBJ2-3; 10 bases agree with TRBD2. Unmatched junction bases numbered 9, after V lost 3 bases and J lost 6 bases. The CDR3 extends over 15 amino acids. Germline CDR1 reads SQVTM; CDR2 reads ANQGSEA. This chain's CDR3 is CSVDTSGTPLDTQYF. The CDR3 nucleotides read TGCAGCGTTGATACTAGCGGGACCCCACTGGATACGCAGTATTTT.

This clonotype was counted many times. The chain carries TRBV20-1 and TRBJ1-1; D is uncertain. The CDR3 extends over 13 amino acids. V lost 6 bases and J lost 4, with 15 bases in between. Germline loops: CDR1 DFQATT, CDR2 SNEGSKA (reference sequence). The CDR3, as DNA: TGCAGTGCCAACCTCGGCGAGTTCACTGAAGCTTTCTTT. Protein sequence: CSANLGEFTEAFF.

The chain links TRBV7-2 to TRBJ2-5; a possible D gene is TRBD2 (5 bases). Trimming took off 1 base at V and 5 bases at J, with 11 bases between the two ends. This CDR3 spans 14 amino acids. Germline-derived CDR1 and CDR2 are SGHTA and FQGNSA. Here the CDR3 reads CASSLDGPGETQYF. Written as DNA, the CDR3 is TGTGCCAGCAGCTTAGACGGCCCGGGGGAGACCCAGTACTTC.

This clonotype was detected a few times. The rearrangement uses TRBV6-2 or TRBV6-3 and TRBJ1-3; D is undetermined. The CDR3 sequence is 13 residues long. Trimming took off 4 bases at V and 3 bases at J, with 7 bases between the two ends. CDR1 is MNHEY, CDR2 SVGEGT, per germline. In nucleotides, the CDR3 is TGTGCCAGCAGTTCGGAACTTGGAAACACCATATATTTT. Translating it yields CASSSELGNTIYF.

This clonotype has more than one count but fewer than ten. The CDR3 DNA sequence: TGCAGTGCTAGAGATCCAGATATAGCCAAAAACATTCAGTACTTC. It yields the protein CSARDPDIAKNIQYF. This rearrangement joins TRBV20-1 to TRBJ2-4, with D unclear. The CDR3 covers 15 residues. V was trimmed by 0 bases and J by 0 bases, leaving 9 bases between them. CDR1 DFQATT and CDR2 SNEGSKA come from the germline V gene (reference sequence).

For the CDR3, the DNA is TGCGCCAGCAGCCCCACTGGCGGAGCCAAAAACATTCAGTACTTC. Encoded protein: CASSPTGGAKNIQYF. The chain combines TRBV4-3 with TRBJ2-4, with unresolved D. V lost 4 bases and J 0 bases, leaving 10 bases between the germline ends. Germline CDR1 LGHNA, CDR2 YSLEER. This CDR3 region has 15 residues.